This T cell receptor (beta chain) is from a study of metastatic and nonmetastatic thyroid tumors. Study overall: Patients with malignant and benign thyroid disease provided blood and tumor or nodule tissue, whose repertoires were compared.

Findings and limits, study-wide: TCR beta diversity was reportedly significantly higher in malignant thyroid tumors than benign nodules, in blood and tumor.

Original methodology: Between-group CDR3 differences, defined by clinicopathological status, yielded a distant-metastasis classifier for papillary thyroid cancer. With MiXCR, TCRdb reprocessed the PCR reads. TCRdb's processing, not the authors', yielded these V and J calls. The sample lists approximately 21,000 clones, 22% seen once, with roughly 7.7% in the top ten. No treatment of any kind had been given to any patient before thyroid surgery. Points on this clone: The antigen is unknown.

Germline V gene lookup returns CDR1 MNHEY and CDR2 SVGEGT. The CDR3 is 14 residues long. V was trimmed by 2 bases and J by 6 bases, leaving 13 bases between them. The specimen was adjacent normal tissue. This chain links TRBV6-2 or TRBV6-3 with TRBJ1-2, with D possibly being TRBD1 (6 bases). The source of this sequence is a female donor with papillary thyroid cancer or a benign thyroid nodule (not recorded which). Some clones in this sample may be carry-over from other donors' samples. The CDR3 nucleotides are TGTGCCAGCAGTTACACCGCAGGGGTGGATGGCTACACCTTC. Translated: CASSYTAGVDGYTF.